This T cell receptor beta chain was sequenced during a study of regulatory T cells in long-lasting Graves disease. For the study at large: Over-5-year antithyroid drug use with positive TSH receptor antibodies defined persistent Graves' disease in the study.

The sample's time point: persistent/refractory GD, antithyroid drugs over 5 years with positive TRAb. PBMC-derived RNA was used for the TCR library. Diagnosing Graves' disease relied on the American Thyroid Association guidelines. The sample holds a few counts of this clonotype. The TCR beta library used iRepertoire HTBI primers with Arm-PCR amplification of CDR3. From the multiplex PCR reads, TCRdb called clonotypes with MiXCR, one entry per CDR3 protein. Of roughly 450,000 distinct CDR3 sequences listed, around 20% are singletons. The source was peripheral blood mononuclear cells (PBMCs), collected when the disease was refractory, from a patient treated with antithyroid drugs. The clonotype comes from a female donor with Graves disease.

The CDR3 DNA sequence: TGTGCCAGCAGTTACGCAGGGGAAGAGACCCAGTACTTC. It yields the protein CASSYAGEETQYF. The rearrangement joins TRBV6-5 to TRBJ2-5; possible D gene TRBD1, 6 bases. Germline-derived CDR1 and CDR2 are MNHEY and SVGAGI. The CDR3 extends over 13 amino acids. V lost 2 bases to trimming and J lost 3 bases, with 7 bases between them.